This TCR beta chain was sequenced during a study of graft-versus-host responses after intestinal transplantation. Trimming shortened V by 1 base and J by 0 bases, and 6 bases separated the two germline ends. The CDR3 runs to 14 residues. CDR1 SGHVS and CDR2 FQNEAQ come from the germline V gene. Comments on this clone: The target antigen is unknown.

The assay was immunoSEQ multiplex PCR, and TCRdb's table has in-frame clones only and misses some. There are 80,000 to 100,000 clones in the sample; less than 90% occur only once, and roughly 0.35% lies in the top ten. The chain combines TRBV7-8 with TRBJ1-1; D gene unclear. The sequence was collected from a human donor who received an intestinal transplant. The source material was unstimulated CD4+ T cells sorted from spleen or lymph node cells, sampled before intestinal transplant. The CDR3 DNA reads as TGTGCCAGCAGCTTAGATCGTATGAACACTGAAGCTTTCTTT. It translates to CASSLDRMNTEAFF.